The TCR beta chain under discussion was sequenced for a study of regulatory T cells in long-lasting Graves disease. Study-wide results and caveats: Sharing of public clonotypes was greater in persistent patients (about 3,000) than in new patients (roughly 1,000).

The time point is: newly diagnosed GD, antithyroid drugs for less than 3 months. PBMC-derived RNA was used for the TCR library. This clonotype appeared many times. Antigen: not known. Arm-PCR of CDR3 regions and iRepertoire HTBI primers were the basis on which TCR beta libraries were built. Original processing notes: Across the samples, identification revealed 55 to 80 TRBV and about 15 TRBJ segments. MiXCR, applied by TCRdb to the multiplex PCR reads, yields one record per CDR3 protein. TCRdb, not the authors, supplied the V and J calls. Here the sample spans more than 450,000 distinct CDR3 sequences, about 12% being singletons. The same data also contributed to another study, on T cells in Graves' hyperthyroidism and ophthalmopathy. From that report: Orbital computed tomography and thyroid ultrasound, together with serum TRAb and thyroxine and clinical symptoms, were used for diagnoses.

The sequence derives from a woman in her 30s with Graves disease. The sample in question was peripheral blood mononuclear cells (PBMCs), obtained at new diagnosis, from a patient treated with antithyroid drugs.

Here the CDR3 reads CASSASGRADTQYF. DNA for the CDR3: TGTGCCAGCAGTGCTAGCGGGAGGGCAGATACGCAGTATTTT. J is TRBJ2-3 and V is TRBV27; 12 bases map to TRBD2. This CDR3 has 14 residues. The trim removed 5 bases at V and 4 bases at J, leaving 1 base unmatched. Per the germline V gene, CDR1 is MNHEY and CDR2 is SMNVEV (reference sequence).